The rows below give T cell receptor beta chains drawn from one sample of a study of T-cell reconstitution after alpha-beta-depleted transplantation in children. A single record per CDR3 protein comes from TCRdb applying MiXCR to the PCR reads. The table shows 330,000 or so distinct CDR3 sequences, with almost 8% occurring only once. The starting material was peripheral blood, obtained 360 days after TCRalphabeta/CD19-depleted stem cell transplant. These receptor sequences come from a female patient aged 2-9 years who had a stem cell transplant for Fanconi anemia, so the T cells may come from the graft donor. Each CDR3 is given without its conserved first and last residue. D genes are given only for firm matches.

cdr3_length j_call d_call v_call cdr3_aa
10 TRBJ1-5 NA TRBV28 ASSQIDQPQH
16 TRBJ2-1 TRBD2 TRBV7-3 ASSLRGLAASSYNEQF
15 TRBJ2-3 TRBD2 TRBV15 ATSIPGLAGLTDTQY
16 TRBJ2-2 TRBD1 TRBV4-1 ASSQEDGTGGRFGELF
15 TRBJ2-3 NA TRBV5-1 ASSPRGWGGGERTQY
11 TRBJ2-7 TRBD2 TRBV28 ASTGLAFYEQY
14 TRBJ2-2 NA TRBV28 ASSAWGSGYTGELF
14 TRBJ2-3 TRBD2 TRBV9 ASSVELAASTDTQY
14 TRBJ2-7 NA TRBV20-1 SASPPLKWGVDEQY
13 TRBJ2-1 NA TRBV3-1 ASSHSETGNNEQF
9 TRBJ2-1 NA TRBV10-3 AIQGGYEQF
13 TRBJ1-1 NA TRBV3-1 ASSQGVVGRTEAF
12 TRBJ2-3 TRBD1 TRBV7-3 ASSLTGGADTQY
12 TRBJ2-3 NA TRBV20-1 SAGGQSFTDTQY
11 TRBJ1-1 NA TRBV9 ASSVDLYTEAF
13 TRBJ2-2 TRBD1 TRBV4-1 ASSSDRGGTGELF
15 TRBJ1-4 NA TRBV12-3/TRBV12-4 ASSLGIQPSTNEKLF
11 TRBJ2-1 TRBD2 TRBV7-3 ASSPRWGGEQF